This TCR beta chain was sequenced for a study of T cell repertoires in cytomegalovirus infection. The overall study: Shared public TCR beta signatures pointed to both CMV infection and a matching HLA type.

From the reads, TCRdb called clonotypes with MiXCR, one entry per CDR3 protein. The sample includes about 830,000 distinct CDR3 sequences, over 25% of them seen just once. This clonotype occurred a few times. Its antigen is currently unknown. The germline V and J ends were trimmed by 1 base and 1 base, with 18 bases remaining between them. CDR1 and CDR2 (germline): SEHNR, FQNEAQ (reference sequence). The length of the CDR3 is 18 residues. The genes are TRBV7-9 and TRBJ2-3, with a tentative D call TRBD1 (6 bases). The TCR originated in a human donor in good health (CMV status not recorded). Some clones in this sample may be carry-over from other donors' samples. The sample here was cultured CD8+ T cells from PBMCs, taken from culture after CMV antigen stimulation. CDR3 nucleotide sequence: TGTGCCAGCAGCTTAGGGAGACAGGCTTCCAGACGCACAGATACGCAGTATTTT. Encoded protein: CASSLGRQASRRTDTQYF.